The 23 T cell receptor beta chains below all came from one sample that was sequenced in a study of blood T cell repertoires in COVID-19. Generated by immunoSEQ multiplex PCR, the TCRdb table keeps only in-frame clones and is missing some. Among more than 150,000 clones listed, more than 75% were seen once. What was sequenced was PBMCs or T cells enriched from blood (not recorded which). Receptors originate from a man in his 60s who had been exposed to COVID-19.

V and J are TRBV5-4 and TRBJ2-1, with a tentative D call TRBD2 (6 bases). V was cut by 4 bases and J by 0 bases, with 11 bases left in between. Germline-derived CDR1 and CDR2 are SGHNT and YYREEE (reference sequence). The CDR3 is 15 amino acids. CDR3 in DNA: TGTGCCAGCAGCGCGGGACCCAGCTCCTACAATGAGCAGTTCTTC. Protein product: CASSAGPSSYNEQFF.

This clone has only one observation. This sequence joins TRBV4-1 and TRBJ2-7; possibly TRBD1 for D (5 bases). Germline V CDR1 and CDR2: MGHRA, YSYEKL. V shed 0 bases and J shed 1 base, with 13 bases lying between them. This CDR3 spans 16 amino acids. CDR3 protein: CASSQDKGSGSYEQYF. CDR3 sequence (DNA): TGCGCCAGCAGCCAAGATAAGGGGTCCGGGTCCTACGAGCAGTACTTC.

This clone has more than one count but fewer than ten. V gene TRBV10-3 combines with J gene TRBJ1-2; 11 bases align to TRBD1. In germline, CDR1 is ENHRY, CDR2 SYGVKD. V was pared by 3 bases and J by 4 bases, with 7 bases of the junction left unmatched. The CDR3 runs 16 residues. CDR3: CAISDSAGTGGYGYTF. In DNA, the CDR3 is TGTGCCATCAGTGATTCAGCCGGGACAGGGGGCTATGGCTACACCTTC.

The J gene is TRBJ1-1, the V gene TRBV30; the D gene is possibly TRBD1 (6 bases). The germline CDR1 and CDR2 sequences are GTSNPN and SVGIG (reference sequence). The CDR3 loop spans 12 amino acids. Between the trimmed V and J ends, which lost 4 bases and 9 bases, there was a span of 15 bases. The CDR3 sequence is CAWNDVQGKAFF. The CDR3, as DNA: TGTGCCTGGAACGATGTGCAGGGGAAAGCTTTCTTT.

The J gene is TRBJ1-3, the V gene TRBV2, with D maybe TRBD1 (5 bases). The CDR3 spans 16 residues. Deletions cut 4 bases from V and 0 bases from J, with 13 bases between. Per the germline V gene, CDR1 is SNHLY and CDR2 is FYNNEI. The CDR3 DNA reads as TGTGCCAGCAGTGTTAAGGGGCCAAGCTCTGGAAACACCATATATTTT. Protein product: CASSVKGPSSGNTIYF.

The rearrangement uses TRBV20-1 and TRBJ2-3; perhaps TRBD2 as D (6 bases). Germline-derived CDR1 and CDR2 are DFQATT and SNEGSKA (reference sequence). CDR3 length: 14 residues. V was trimmed by 3 bases and J by 2 bases, leaving 12 bases between them. CDR3 protein: CSASPLALTDTQYF. The CDR3 coding sequence is TGCAGTGCTAGTCCTCTAGCGCTCACAGATACGCAGTATTTT.

This chain connects TRBV5-1 to TRBJ2-7; 7 nucleotides align to TRBD1. V was pared by 6 bases and J by 3 bases, with 12 bases of the junction left unmatched. Germline CDR1 is SGHRS and CDR2 is YFSETQ. CDR3 length: 15 residues. DNA for the CDR3: TGCGCCAGCACACCCCTGGGGACAGTTAACTACGAGCAGTACTTC. This codes for CASTPLGTVNYEQYF.

This sequence joins TRBV7-3 and TRBJ1-1; D uncertain. Germline V CDR1 and CDR2: SGHTA, FQGTGA. The CDR3 sequence is 19 residues long. Between the trimmed V and J ends, which lost 0 bases and 1 base, there was a span of 21 bases. The DNA of the CDR3 is TGTGCCAGCAGCTTAACCCCGGTGGATGGAATAGGCGGGAACACTGAAGCTTTCTTT. Its protein product is CASSLTPVDGIGGNTEAFF.

The chain employs TRBV6-5 and TRBJ1-2; 12 bases align to TRBD1. Germline V gives CDR1 MNHEY, CDR2 SVGAGI. CDR3 length equals 14 residues. Losses at the gene ends were 6 bases for V and 7 bases for J; bases not matched to a gene: 6. The CDR3 is CASSPGTGGAGYTF. For the CDR3, the DNA is TGTGCCAGCAGCCCCGGGACAGGGGGCGCTGGCTACACCTTC.

The genes are TRBV6-2 or TRBV6-3 and TRBJ2-3; D gene unclear. The CDR3 has 13 residues. V lost 5 bases, J lost 3 bases, and 9 bases lay in between. The germline V gene has CDR1 MNHEY and CDR2 SVGEGT. The CDR3 loop is CASSPQETDTQYF. CDR3 DNA: TGTGCCAGCAGTCCCCAGGAAACAGATACGCAGTATTTT.

The rearrangement links TRBV10-1 to TRBJ2-7, with 10 bases identical to TRBD2. V trimming: 8 bases; J trimming: 5 bases; junction bases outside the gene matches: 15. In germline, CDR1 is WNHNN, CDR2 SYGVQD (reference sequence). The CDR3 contains 16 residues. CDR3: CASAPSASGRGHEQYF. The DNA of the CDR3 is TGCGCCAGCGCCCCATCGGCTAGCGGGAGAGGTCACGAGCAGTACTTC.

The chain links TRBV7-8 to TRBJ2-7, with 9 nucleotides matching TRBD1. Trimming at V came to 5 bases and at J to 7 bases, leaving 12 bases not matched to a gene. CDR1 and CDR2 (germline): SGHVS, FQNEAQ. The CDR3 runs to 15 residues. The DNA for the CDR3 is TGTGCCAGCAGCCCGGAGGGGACAGGGACTCAAGAGCAGTACTTC. It is translated as CASSPEGTGTQEQYF.

This sequence joins TRBV28 and TRBJ2-1; D call uncertain. Germline V gene lookup returns CDR1 MDHEN and CDR2 SYDVKM. The V and J ends lost 6 bases and 5 bases respectively, with 26 bases between them. The CDR3 is made up of 18 amino acids. The CDR3 region is CASRQVPFTTQRNNEQFF. The CDR3 coding sequence is TGTGCCAGCAGACAAGTCCCCTTTACCACGCAACGCAACAATGAGCAGTTCTTC.

J is TRBJ1-5 and V is TRBV7-2; no clear D. This CDR3 has 13 amino acids. CDR1 SGHTA and CDR2 FQGNSA come from the germline V gene. V was pared by 3 bases and J by 6 bases, with 9 bases between. The CDR3 DNA sequence: TGTGCCAGCAGCTTGGGCAGTGGTCAGCCCCAGCATTTT. It translates to CASSLGSGQPQHF.

The chain has TRBV19 and TRBJ1-4; 12 bases match TRBD1. Germline V CDR1 and CDR2: LNHDA, SQIVND (reference sequence). This CDR3 comprises 17 residues. The V and J ends lost 4 bases and 4 bases, in that order; junction bases with no gene match: 7. The CDR3 loop reads CASSTRDRGLINEKLFF. DNA of the CDR3: TGTGCCAGTAGTACCCGGGACAGGGGGCTGATTAATGAAAAACTGTTTTTT.

This clone was counted between two and nine times. The chain links TRBV9 to TRBJ2-7; D not resolved. The germline CDR1 and CDR2 sequences are SGDLS and YYNGEE. V lost 1 base and J 2 bases, leaving 10 bases between the germline ends. The CDR3 length is 14 residues. The CDR3: CASSVRESPYEQYF. The CDR3 DNA reads as TGTGCCAGCAGCGTACGTGAGAGCCCCTACGAGCAGTACTTC.

The rearrangement joins TRBV9 to TRBJ2-1; TRBD2 matches at 13 bases. The V segment lost 4 bases and the J segment 8 bases; nucleotides outside the gene matches: 12. Germline V gene sequence: CDR1 SGDLS, CDR2 YYNGEE. The CDR3 is 17 amino acids. The CDR3 bases are TGTGCCAGCAGCCTCGAACTAGCGGGAGGGCCGGGGGATGAGCAGTTCTTC. It codes for CASSLELAGGPGDEQFF. The full variable domain, its missing parts supplied by reference TRBV9 and TRBJ2-1, is DSGVTQTPKHLITATGQRVTLRCSPRSGDLSVYWYQQSLDQGLQFLIQYYNGEERAKGNILERFSAQQFPDLHSELNLSSLELGDSALYFCASSLELAGGPGDEQFFGPGTRLTVL.

Regarding this clone: One end of the junction fails to match germline, which may point to a read error. This chain connects TRBV6-1 to TRBJ1-2; 11 bases match TRBD1. CDR1 is MNHNS, CDR2 SASEGT, per germline. The CDR3 extends over 13 amino acids. Here the CDR3 DNA reads TGTGCCAGCAGTGAAGTGCCGGGACAGGGGGTTTACTTC. Residues: CASSEVPGQGVYF.

V and J are TRBV5-1 and TRBJ1-6; D might be TRBD1 (5 bases). Per the germline V gene, CDR1 is SGHRS and CDR2 is YFSETQ. V lost 0 bases and J lost 10, with 11 bases in between. This CDR3 region has 14 residues. The CDR3 coding sequence is TGCGCCAGCAGCTTGGGAGGGGAGGGATCACCCCTCCACTTT. Amino acid sequence: CASSLGGEGSPLHF. Together with reference TRBV5-1 and TRBJ1-6, the CDR3 gives the full variable domain: KAGVTQTPRYLIKTRGQQVTLSCSPISGHRSVSWYQQTPGQGLQFLFEYFSETQRNKGNFPGRFSGRQFSNSRSEMNVSTLELGDSALYLCASSLGGEGSPLHFGNGTRLTVT.

V usage is TRBV7-2 and J usage is TRBJ2-5; perhaps TRBD1 as D (6 bases). With 2 bases removed from V and 2 bases from J, the gap between germline ends came to 15 bases. The CDR3 extends over 16 amino acids. Germline CDR1 and CDR2: SGHTA and FQGNSA. The CDR3 DNA reads TGTGCCAGCAGCTTAAACAACCCTAGGGGGCAAGAGACCCAGTACTTC. It codes for CASSLNNPRGQETQYF.

The chain couples TRBV19 to TRBJ2-4, with D unresolved. Germline assignment: CDR1 LNHDA and CDR2 SQIVND (reference sequence). The CDR3 extends over 13 amino acids. Trimming took 4 bases from V and 2 from J, leaving 6 bases between them. The CDR3 DNA reads TGTGCCAGTAGTACGGTTACCAAAAACATTCAGTACTTC. Translation gives CASSTVTKNIQYF.

This chain joins TRBV6-6 and TRBJ2-3, with D unresolved. V was clipped by 5 bases and J by 1 base, with 7 bases between them. The length of the CDR3 is 13 residues. The germline gives CDR1 MNHNY, CDR2 SVGAGI (reference sequence). This CDR3 reads CASSPFRTDTQYF. The CDR3 region has the DNA TGTGCCAGCAGTCCGTTTCGCACAGATACGCAGTATTTT.

The rearrangement links TRBV29-1 to TRBJ1-1; 9 nucleotides align to TRBD1. Germline V gives CDR1 SQVTM, CDR2 ANQGSEA. This CDR3 is 14 amino acids long. J was trimmed by 1 base and V by 3 bases; bases with no gene match: 3. The CDR3 sequence: CSVDSDRGNTEAFF. CDR3 DNA sequence: TGCAGCGTTGACTCGGACAGGGGGAACACTGAAGCTTTCTTT.